The 26 T cell receptor beta chains reported below all come from one sample, sequenced in a study of cytomegalovirus exposure and HLA in healthy donors. The PCR used 60 Vbeta and 13 Jbeta primers. Clones were sequenced by immunoSEQ multiplex PCR, and TCRdb holds only the in-frame ones, with some missing. The listing contains more than 45,000 clones. Source material: PBMCs. These receptors were taken from a male donor in good health and CMV-seronegative.

The chain combines TRBV13 with TRBJ2-3, with TRBD2 matching 7 bases. Losses at the gene ends were 4 bases for V and 4 bases for J; bases not matched to a gene: 17. The germline V gene has CDR1 PRHDT and CDR2 FYEKMQ (reference sequence). The CDR3 totals 18 residues. The CDR3 sequence: CASSSMRRGTPSPDTQYF. DNA for the CDR3: TGTGCCAGCAGCTCTATGAGGCGGGGGACGCCCAGCCCAGATACGCAGTATTTT.

DNA of the CDR3: TGTGCCAGCAGTGAAGGGGAGGGAGGAAACACCATATATTTT. Translation: CASSEGEGGNTIYF. The V call is TRBV6-1, the J call TRBJ1-3; D call uncertain. Germline V gene sequence: CDR1 MNHNS, CDR2 SASEGT. V lost 1 base and J lost 4, with 8 bases in between. This CDR3 is built from 14 residues.

V is TRBV7-9 and J is TRBJ2-7, with TRBD2 matching over 10 bases. This CDR3 is built from 15 residues. Germline CDR1 reads SEHNR; CDR2 reads FQNEAQ (reference sequence). With V trimmed by 5 bases and J by 2 bases, 6 bases remained unmatched. The CDR3 DNA sequence: TGTGCCAGCAGCCCTCGGACTAGCGGCACCTACGAGCAGTACTTC. As protein: CASSPRTSGTYEQYF. Combining the CDR3 with reference TRBV7-9 and TRBJ2-7 gives the whole variable domain DTGVSQNPRHKITKRGQNVTFRCDPISEHNRLYWYRQTLGQGPEFLTYFQNEAQLEKSRLLSDRFSAERPKGSFSTLEIQRTEQGDSAMYLCASSPRTSGTYEQYFGPGTRLTVT.

The chain couples TRBV4-2 to TRBJ2-1; D possibly corresponds to TRBD2 (6 bases). CDR1 and CDR2 from the germline V gene are LGHNA and YNFKEQ. Trimming shortened V by 2 bases and J by 0 bases, and 14 bases separated the two germline ends. The CDR3 is 17 amino acids. CDR3 coding DNA: TGTGCCAGCAGCCAATACCGGGACTCTAGCTCCTACAATGAGCAGTTCTTC. This codes for CASSQYRDSSSYNEQFF.

The V call is TRBV19, the J call TRBJ1-5; TRBD1 matches 7 bases. V gave up 5 bases and J gave up 4 bases; unmatched junction bases: 8. From germline, CDR1 is LNHDA and CDR2 SQIVND (reference sequence). The CDR3 length is 15 residues. The CDR3 bases are TGTGCCAGTAGTCCTCAAGGGGGCCTAAATCAGCCCCAGCATTTT. This translates into CASSPQGGLNQPQHF.

The chain has TRBV9 and TRBJ2-3, with no clear D. The CDR3 contains 13 residues. Germline V lookup: CDR1 SGDLS, CDR2 YYNGEE. V was clipped by 1 base and J by 5 bases, with 8 bases between them. The CDR3 here is CASSVPPGDTQYF. The CDR3 region has the DNA TGTGCCAGCAGCGTACCCCCGGGAGATACGCAGTATTTT.

With respect to this clone: In the same sample, other DNA sequences code for this CDR3. The chain recombines TRBV9 with TRBJ2-7; no clear D gene. The CDR3 is 13 residues long. V lost 0 bases and J 0 bases, leaving 4 bases between the germline ends. Germline CDR1 reads SGDLS; CDR2 reads YYNGEE. The chain's CDR3 is CASSVGDSYEQYF. CDR3 in DNA: TGTGCCAGCAGCGTAGGAGACTCCTACGAGCAGTACTTC. The full variable domain, with the rest looked up from reference TRBV9 and TRBJ2-7, is DSGVTQTPKHLITATGQRVTLRCSPRSGDLSVYWYQQSLDQGLQFLIQYYNGEERAKGNILERFSAQQFPDLHSELNLSSLELGDSALYFCASSVGDSYEQYFGPGTRLTVT.

This sequence joins TRBV10-1 and TRBJ1-6, with D perhaps matching TRBD1 (6 bases). This CDR3 contains 15 residues. Germline V gene sequence: CDR1 WNHNN, CDR2 SYGVQD (reference sequence). The ends were cut back, 9 bases at V and 7 bases at J, with 19 bases in the middle. CDR3 region: CARGTLLGKNSPLHF. The CDR3 nucleotides read TGCGCCAGGGGGACATTGCTAGGGAAAAATTCACCCCTCCACTTT.

This chain connects TRBV6-5 to TRBJ1-2, with 9 bases that match TRBD1. The CDR3 has 16 residues. Looked up from germline, CDR1 is MNHEY and CDR2 is SVGAGI. V lost 0 bases and J lost 5; bases outside the gene matches: 7. The CDR3: CASSYSGQGFGYGYTF. CDR3 DNA: TGTGCCAGCAGTTACTCGGGACAGGGTTTTGGGTATGGCTACACCTTC.

This chain links TRBV19 with TRBJ1-1; D is unresolved. Germline V CDR1 and CDR2: LNHDA, SQIVND (reference sequence). CDR3 length: 14 amino acids. With 5 bases removed from V and 0 bases from J, the gap between germline ends came to 10 bases. CDR3 bases: TGTGCCAGTAGTTTAACGAGCGTGAACACTGAAGCTTTCTTT. Translation: CASSLTSVNTEAFF.

This chain uses TRBV6-5 with TRBJ1-5, with D perhaps TRBD1 (5 bases). There are 13 residues in the CDR3. Trimming left V 6 bases short and J 3 bases short, with 9 bases between. The germline V gene has CDR1 MNHEY and CDR2 SVGAGI. CDR3: CASRQAPNQPQHF. CDR3 DNA: TGTGCCAGCAGACAGGCCCCCAATCAGCCCCAGCATTTT.

The genes are TRBV9 and TRBJ1-2; no reliable D call. The V and J ends lost 3 bases and 0 bases respectively, with 9 bases between them. The CDR3 runs 14 residues. In germline, CDR1 is SGDLS, CDR2 YYNGEE. This CDR3 reads CASSALSTNYGYTF. The CDR3 bases are TGTGCCAGCAGCGCCCTCTCTACTAACTATGGCTACACCTTC.

The chain combines TRBV19 with TRBJ2-5; 8 bases agree with TRBD1. Germline V gene sequence: CDR1 LNHDA, CDR2 SQIVND (reference sequence). Germline trimming cut 6 bases from V and 0 bases from J; bases unmatched to any gene: 6. This CDR3 has 15 residues. This CDR3 reads CASSRGPPYQETQYF. In DNA, the CDR3 is TGTGCCAGTAGCAGGGGGCCTCCGTACCAAGAGACCCAGTACTTC. The variable domain in full, completed from reference TRBV19 and TRBJ2-5, reads DGGITQSPKYLFRKEGQNVTLSCEQNLNHDAMYWYRQDPGQGLRLIYYSQIVNDFQKGDIAEGYSVSREKKESFPLTVTSAQKNPTAFYLCASSRGPPYQETQYFGPGTRLLVL.

J is TRBJ1-1 and V is TRBV25-1, with D perhaps matching TRBD1 (5 bases). Germline-derived CDR1 and CDR2 are MGHDK and SYGVNS. The CDR3 sequence is 12 residues long. Trimming cost V 3 bases and J 6 bases, with 8 bases left between them. The CDR3 sequence is CASSEATAEAFF. In DNA form, the CDR3 reads TGTGCCAGCAGTGAGGCGACAGCTGAAGCTTTCTTT.

The V call is TRBV5-1, the J call TRBJ1-2; 7 bases align to TRBD1. This CDR3 region has 15 residues. V was pared by 0 bases and J by 2 bases, with 4 bases of the junction left unmatched. From germline, CDR1 is SGHRS and CDR2 YFSETQ. CDR3 coding DNA: TGCGCCAGCAGCTTGGAACAGGGGAGCAACTATGGCTACACCTTC. This translates into CASSLEQGSNYGYTF.

The chain is built from TRBV18 and TRBJ2-7; TRBD1 aligns across 9 bases. The CDR3 loop spans 14 amino acids. The germline CDR1 and CDR2 sequences are KGHSH and LQKENI. V trimming: 6 bases; J trimming: 3 bases; junction bases outside the gene matches: 6. As DNA, the CDR3 is TGTGCCAGCTCGCTTGGACAGGGGCTCTACGAGCAGTACTTC. It specifies CASSLGQGLYEQYF.

The rearrangement links TRBV4-1 to TRBJ1-2; 9 nucleotides align to TRBD1. With V trimmed by 1 base and J by 6 bases, 9 bases remained unmatched. Germline V gene data show CDR1 as MGHRA and CDR2 as YSYEKL. There are 16 residues in the CDR3. CDR3 DNA: TGCGCCAGCAGCCAAGGGATCATGGACAGGGGTAATGGCTACACCTTC. Translation: CASSQGIMDRGNGYTF.

The chain is built from TRBV13 and TRBJ1-1, with unresolved D. Germline CDR1 and CDR2: PRHDT and FYEKMQ (reference sequence). Between the trimmed V and J ends, which lost 6 bases and 1 base, there was a span of 12 bases. This CDR3 is built from 14 residues. The CDR3 is CASRPPYRNTEAFF. As DNA, the CDR3 is TGTGCCAGCAGACCACCCTACAGGAACACTGAAGCTTTCTTT.

The chain employs TRBV10-2 and TRBJ2-5; 11 bases map to TRBD2. This CDR3 has 16 residues. V shed 8 bases, J shed 5 bases, and the junction held 13 bases outside the gene matches. CDR1 is WSHSY, CDR2 SAAADI, per germline. The chain's CDR3 is CASGEASGGHPETQYF. As DNA, the CDR3 is TGCGCCAGCGGGGAGGCTAGCGGGGGGCATCCGGAGACCCAGTACTTC.

J is TRBJ1-2 and V is TRBV6-5, with 9 bases aligning to TRBD1. Germline V gene sequence: CDR1 MNHEY, CDR2 SVGAGI. After removal of 2 bases from V and 0 bases from J, the junction contained 4 bases not matched to a gene. The CDR3 is made up of 16 amino acids. The CDR3 DNA is TGTGCCAGCAGTTACGACAGGGGGGGGACTAACTATGGCTACACCTTC. Translating it yields CASSYDRGGTNYGYTF.

This rearrangement joins TRBV2 to TRBJ2-7; 11 bases are a match to TRBD1. The CDR3 totals 15 residues. Germline V gene data show CDR1 as SNHLY and CDR2 as FYNNEI. V shed 3 bases, J shed 3 bases, and the junction held 4 bases outside the gene matches. In DNA form, the CDR3 reads TGTGCCAGCAGTGACGGACAGGGGGCGCTCTACGAGCAGTACTTC. It is translated as CASSDGQGALYEQYF. Looking up the rest from reference TRBV2 and TRBJ2-7 gives the full variable domain: EPEVTQTPSHQVTQMGQEVILRCVPISNHLYFYWYRQILGQKVEFLVSFYNNEISEKSEIFDDQFSVERPDGSNFTLKIRSTKLEDSAMYFCASSDGQGALYEQYFGPGTRLTVT.

The chain recombines TRBV7-3 with TRBJ1-3, with 7 bases lining up with TRBD1. CDR3 length: 15 amino acids. CDR1 SGHTA and CDR2 FQGTGA come from the germline V gene. V shed 2 bases, J shed 4 bases, and the junction held 5 bases outside the gene matches. The CDR3 DNA reads as TGTGCCAGCAGCTTACATGGGACAGCCGGAAACACCATATATTTT. It translates to CASSLHGTAGNTIYF.

This chain links TRBV2 with TRBJ2-5; 10 bases match TRBD2. The J call may be faulty, since TRBJ2-7 better matches the DNA end. In germline, CDR1 is SNHLY, CDR2 FYNNEI. This CDR3 is built from 15 residues. Here the CDR3 reads CASRVTSGASYEQYF. CDR3 nucleotides: TGTGCCAGCAGGGTCACTAGCGGGGCATCCTACGAGCAGTACTTC.

This sequence joins TRBV6-1 and TRBJ1-5; D call uncertain. CDR1 is MNHNS, CDR2 SASEGT, per germline. The length of the CDR3 is 13 residues. Trimming took off 7 bases at V and 2 bases at J, with 9 bases between the two ends. This chain's CDR3 is CASTIEGNQPQHF. In nucleotides, the CDR3 is TGTGCCAGCACCATAGAGGGCAATCAGCCCCAGCATTTT.

Notes on this clone: A junction end diverges from the germline sequence, so it may reflect a read error. This rearrangement joins TRBV7-7 to TRBJ2-5; 8 nucleotides agree with TRBD1. Germline V gives CDR1 SSHAT, CDR2 FNYEAQ (reference sequence). This CDR3 is built from 15 residues. CDR3: CASTPEVTGVETQYF. CDR3 nucleotides: TGTGCTAGCACCCCGGAGGTGACAGGGGTCGAGACCCAGTACTTC.

This rearrangement joins TRBV29-1 to TRBJ1-1; TRBD1 matches 8 bases. The CDR3 length is 13 residues. J gave up 4 bases and V 7 bases, and 8 bases lay outside the gene matches. The germline V gene encodes CDR1 SQVTM and CDR2 ANQGSEA. The CDR3, as DNA: TGCAGCGGAACCAGGGGGCGGGGCACTGAAGCTTTCTTT. The encoded protein is CSGTRGRGTEAFF.